This paragraph covers one T cell receptor (beta chain) sequence. Methods used by the authors: Reference gene primer amplification in the assay estimated nucleated cell counts. Here immunoSEQ multiplex PCR was the method, and the copy in TCRdb shows in-frame clones only, minus some. V and J calls and clone size follow that table, whereas D and trimming were derived from the DNA. The data show around 100,000 clones, just under 80% seen once. This sample stems from a study of blood T cell repertoires in COVID-19. Study background: Collection of acute and convalescent COVID-19 samples took place in the United States, Italy and Spain. The analysed material was cDNA or gDNA that came from T cells, B-cell-depleted T cells, or PBMCs.

Material for sequencing was peripheral blood. The sequence was obtained from a man aged 65 to 85 with active or convalescent COVID-19.

The CDR3 spells CASSPDSGGSDTQYF. CDR3 coding DNA: TGTGCCAGCAGCCCGGACAGCGGGGGTTCAGATACGCAGTATTTT. The chain couples TRBV11-3 to TRBJ2-3; 8 bases are shared with TRBD2. V was pared by 5 bases and J by 4 bases, with 8 bases of the junction left unmatched. The germline gives CDR1 SGHNT, CDR2 YENEEA. The CDR3 sequence is 15 residues long.